These T cell receptor beta chains were read from a single sample in a study of glioma-infiltrating T cells. TCRdb re-derived calls from the multiplex PCR reads in MiXCR, one entry per CDR3 protein. The table has roughly 200,000 distinct CDR3 sequences, under 55% seen once. Specimen: glioma tissue, nonneoplastic brain tissue, or PBMCs (not recorded which). These receptors all stem from a human donor with low-grade glioma or glioblastoma, undergoing nonglioma brain surgery, or in good health (not recorded which). CDR3s include the opening cysteine and the closing phenylalanine or tryptophan. The D gene is left open where the match is weak. A row's size may be missing; if present it is once, few, many or a size class.

V gene,clone size,J gene,D gene,CDR3 protein,CDR3 DNA
TRBV7-2,many,TRBJ2-7,NA,CASGQTYEQYF,TGTGCCAGTGGACAGACCTACGAGCAGTACTTC
TRBV6-2/TRBV6-3,NA,TRBJ2-1,NA,CASTRLSAVNEQFF,TGTGCCAGCACTCGACTATCGGCTGTCAATGAGCAGTTCTTC
TRBV29-1,many,TRBJ2-3,NA,CSVVAVTDTQYF,TGCAGCGTTGTGGCAGTAACAGATACGCAGTATTTT
TRBV5-1,NA,TRBJ2-1,TRBD2,CASSPLAASGLNEQFF,TGCGCCAGCAGCCCGCTTGCGGCTAGCGGGTTGAATGAGCAGTTCTTC
TRBV20-1,NA,TRBJ2-2,NA,CSGTGGDTGELFF,TGCAGTGGGACTGGCGGAGACACCGGGGAGCTGTTTTTT
TRBV19,NA,TRBJ2-2,NA,CASLDYNTVELFF,TGTGCCAGTCTCGACTACAACACCGTGGAGCTGTTTTTT
TRBV5-1,NA,TRBJ2-1,NA,CASSLDGAGFSNEQFF,TGCGCCAGCAGCTTGGATGGGGCAGGGTTTAGCAATGAGCAGTTCTTC
TRBV27,many,TRBJ2-2,NA,CASRAGSGTGELFF,TGTGCCAGCCGAGCTGGTTCGGGCACCGGGGAGCTGTTTTTT
TRBV20-1,many,TRBJ2-7,NA,CSATMGNEQYF,TGCAGTGCTACAATGGGGAACGAGCAGTACTTC
TRBV24-1,NA,TRBJ1-2,NA,CATSEAGGYGYTF,TGTGCCACCAGTGAGGCAGGTGGCTATGGCTACACCTTC